This T cell receptor beta chain was recovered during a study of T cell responses to AZD1222 COVID-19 vaccine. The wider study: Combined were second doses at about 4 or about 12 weeks. Study-wide findings and caveats: Clonal diversity may have been underestimated, and the donors were mostly white British, with more females than males. Spike-specific TCR breadth and depth grew following two AZD1222 doses. Reports say nearly half of spike-specific TCRs go after unmutated variant regions.

Measured with immunoSEQ multiplex PCR; TCRdb has only the in-frame clones, and not every one. The table shows approximately 70,000 clones, with about nine tenths occurring only once. This clone has only a few counts. The target antigen is unknown. The germline gives CDR1 DFQATT, CDR2 SNEGSKA (reference sequence). Trimming took 6 bases from V and 7 from J, leaving 12 bases between them. This CDR3 spans 11 amino acids. This TCR came from an adult in good health. This chain connects TRBV20-1 to TRBJ1-2; TRBD1 is a possible D gene (6 bases). Sequenced here: peripheral blood, sampled on day 0 of AZD1222 vaccination. The CDR3 loop is CSAEIGGGYTF. CDR3 DNA sequence: TGCAGTGCAGAAATAGGGGGTGGCTACACCTTC.